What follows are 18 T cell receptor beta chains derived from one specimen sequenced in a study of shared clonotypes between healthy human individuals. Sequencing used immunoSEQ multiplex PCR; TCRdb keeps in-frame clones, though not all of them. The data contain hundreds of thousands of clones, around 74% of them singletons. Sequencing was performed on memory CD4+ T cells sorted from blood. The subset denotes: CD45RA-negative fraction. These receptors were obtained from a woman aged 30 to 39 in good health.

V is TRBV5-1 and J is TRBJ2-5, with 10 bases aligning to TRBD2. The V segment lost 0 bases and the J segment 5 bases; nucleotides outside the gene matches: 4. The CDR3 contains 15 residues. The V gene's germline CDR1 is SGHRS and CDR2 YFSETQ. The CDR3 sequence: CASSLASGSLETQYF. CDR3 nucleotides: TGCGCCAGCAGCTTGGCTAGCGGGAGTCTGGAGACCCAGTACTTC. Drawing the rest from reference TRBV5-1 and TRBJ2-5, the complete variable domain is KAGVTQTPRYLIKTRGQQVTLSCSPISGHRSVSWYQQTPGQGLQFLFEYFSETQRNKGNFPGRFSGRQFSNSRSEMNVSTLELGDSALYLCASSLASGSLETQYFGPGTRLLVL.

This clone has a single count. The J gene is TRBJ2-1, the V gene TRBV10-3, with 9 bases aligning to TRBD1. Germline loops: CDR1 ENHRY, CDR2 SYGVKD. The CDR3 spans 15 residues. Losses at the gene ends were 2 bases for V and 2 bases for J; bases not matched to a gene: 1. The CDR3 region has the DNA TGTGCCATCAGTGAGGACAGGGGGACCTACAATGAGCAGTTCTTC. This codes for CAISEDRGTYNEQFF.

The CDR3 loop reads CASSLGQGGQPQHF. CDR3 bases: TGTGCCAGTAGTTTGGGACAGGGAGGTCAGCCCCAGCATTTT. The J gene is TRBJ1-5, the V gene TRBV19, with 9 nucleotides matching TRBD1. Germline V lookup: CDR1 LNHDA, CDR2 SQIVND (reference sequence). CDR3 length equals 14 residues. V shed 5 bases, J shed 6 bases, and the junction held 5 bases outside the gene matches. Together with reference TRBV19 and TRBJ1-5, the CDR3 gives the full variable domain: DGGITQSPKYLFRKEGQNVTLSCEQNLNHDAMYWYRQDPGQGLRLIYYSQIVNDFQKGDIAEGYSVSREKKESFPLTVTSAQKNPTAFYLCASSLGQGGQPQHFGDGTRLSIL.

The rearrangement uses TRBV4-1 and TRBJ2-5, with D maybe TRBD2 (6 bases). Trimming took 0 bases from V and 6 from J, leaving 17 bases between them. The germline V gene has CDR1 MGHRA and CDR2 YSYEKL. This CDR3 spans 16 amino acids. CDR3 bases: TGCGCCAGCAGCCAAGAAGGAGCGCGGGCGGGGAAGACCCAGTACTTC. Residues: CASSQEGARAGKTQYF.

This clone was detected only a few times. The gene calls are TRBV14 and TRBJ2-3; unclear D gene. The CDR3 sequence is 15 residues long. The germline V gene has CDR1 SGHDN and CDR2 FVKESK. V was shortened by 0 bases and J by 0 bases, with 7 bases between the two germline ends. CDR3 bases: TGTGCCAGCAGCCAAGATACGGCTAGCACAGATACGCAGTATTTT. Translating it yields CASSQDTASTDTQYF.

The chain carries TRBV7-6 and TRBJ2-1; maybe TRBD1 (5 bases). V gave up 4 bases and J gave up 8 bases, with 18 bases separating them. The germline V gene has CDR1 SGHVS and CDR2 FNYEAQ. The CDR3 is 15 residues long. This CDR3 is CASSSGQARRHEQFF. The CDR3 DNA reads TGTGCCAGCAGCTCAGGACAAGCCCGAAGACATGAGCAGTTCTTC.

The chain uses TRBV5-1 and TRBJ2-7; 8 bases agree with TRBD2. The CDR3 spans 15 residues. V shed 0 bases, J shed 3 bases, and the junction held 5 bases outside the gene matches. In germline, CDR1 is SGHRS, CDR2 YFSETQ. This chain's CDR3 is CASSLAAGAVYEQYF. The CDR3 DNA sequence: TGCGCCAGCAGCTTGGCAGCGGGAGCTGTCTACGAGCAGTACTTC.

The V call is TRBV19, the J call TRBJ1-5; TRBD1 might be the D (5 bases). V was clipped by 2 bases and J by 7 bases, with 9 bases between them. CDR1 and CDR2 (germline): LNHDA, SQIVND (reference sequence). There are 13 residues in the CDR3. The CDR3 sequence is CASSIRGRQPQHF. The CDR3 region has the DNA TGTGCCAGTAGTATAAGGGGCAGACAGCCCCAGCATTTT.

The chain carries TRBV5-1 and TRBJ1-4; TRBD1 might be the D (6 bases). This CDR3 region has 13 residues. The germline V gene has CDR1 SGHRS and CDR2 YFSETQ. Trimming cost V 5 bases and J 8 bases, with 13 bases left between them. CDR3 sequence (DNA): TGCGCCAGCAGACCGGGACATGACGAAAAACTGTTTTTT. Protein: CASRPGHDEKLFF.

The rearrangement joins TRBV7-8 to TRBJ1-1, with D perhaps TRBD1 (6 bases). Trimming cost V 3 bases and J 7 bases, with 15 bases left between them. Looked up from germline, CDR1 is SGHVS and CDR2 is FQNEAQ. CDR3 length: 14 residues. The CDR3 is CASSFSGALIEAFF. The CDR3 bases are TGTGCCAGCAGCTTTTCGGGGGCGCTTATTGAAGCTTTCTTT.

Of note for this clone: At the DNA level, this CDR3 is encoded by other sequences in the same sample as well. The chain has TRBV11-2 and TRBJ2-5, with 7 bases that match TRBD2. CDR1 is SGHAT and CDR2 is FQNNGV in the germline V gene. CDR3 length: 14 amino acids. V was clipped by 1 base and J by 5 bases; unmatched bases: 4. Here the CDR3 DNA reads TGTGCCAGCAGCTTAGGACCTAGCGGCGAGACCCAGTACTTC. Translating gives CASSLGPSGETQYF.

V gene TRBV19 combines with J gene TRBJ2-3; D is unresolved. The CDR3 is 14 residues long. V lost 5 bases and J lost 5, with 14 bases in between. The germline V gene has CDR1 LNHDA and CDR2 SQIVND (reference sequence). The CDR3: CASSVTPGLDTQYF. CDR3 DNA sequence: TGTGCCAGTAGTGTAACCCCGGGTTTAGATACGCAGTATTTT.

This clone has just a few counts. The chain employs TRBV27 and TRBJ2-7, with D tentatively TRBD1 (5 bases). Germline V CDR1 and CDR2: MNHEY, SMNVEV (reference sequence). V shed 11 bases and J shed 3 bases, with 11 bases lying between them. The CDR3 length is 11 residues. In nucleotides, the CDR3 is TGTGCCTGGGGCGTATTCTACGAGCAGTACTTC. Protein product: CAWGVFYEQYF.

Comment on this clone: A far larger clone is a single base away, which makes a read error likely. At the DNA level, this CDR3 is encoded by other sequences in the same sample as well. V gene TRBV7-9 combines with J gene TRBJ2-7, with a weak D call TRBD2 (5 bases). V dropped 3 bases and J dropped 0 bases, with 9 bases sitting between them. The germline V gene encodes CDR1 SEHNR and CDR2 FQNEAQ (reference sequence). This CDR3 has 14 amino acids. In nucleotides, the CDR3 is TGTGCCAGCAGCTTCCAGAGGGACTCCTACGAGCAGTACTTC. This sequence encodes CASSFQRDSYEQYF.

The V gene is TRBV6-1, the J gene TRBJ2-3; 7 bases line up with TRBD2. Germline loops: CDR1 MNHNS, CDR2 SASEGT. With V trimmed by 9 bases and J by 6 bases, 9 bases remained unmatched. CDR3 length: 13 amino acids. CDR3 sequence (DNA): TGTGCCAGTCTCGGACTAGTATCCGATACGCAGTATTTT. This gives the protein CASLGLVSDTQYF.

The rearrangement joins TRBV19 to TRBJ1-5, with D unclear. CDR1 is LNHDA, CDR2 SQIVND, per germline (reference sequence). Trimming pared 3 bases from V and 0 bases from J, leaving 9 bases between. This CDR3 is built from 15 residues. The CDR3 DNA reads TGTGCCAGTAGTATGGGCAGTAGTAGCAATCAGCCCCAGCATTTT. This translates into CASSMGSSSNQPQHF.

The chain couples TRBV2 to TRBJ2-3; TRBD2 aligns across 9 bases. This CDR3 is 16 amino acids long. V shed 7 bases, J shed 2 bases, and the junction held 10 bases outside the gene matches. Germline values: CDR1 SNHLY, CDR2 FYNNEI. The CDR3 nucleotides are TGTGCCAGCACCCCGACCCTAGCGGGGTTCACAGATACGCAGTATTTT. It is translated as CASTPTLAGFTDTQYF. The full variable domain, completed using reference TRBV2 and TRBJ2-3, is EPEVTQTPSHQVTQMGQEVILRCVPISNHLYFYWYRQILGQKVEFLVSFYNNEISEKSEIFDDQFSVERPDGSNFTLKIRSTKLEDSAMYFCASTPTLAGFTDTQYFGPGTRLTVL.

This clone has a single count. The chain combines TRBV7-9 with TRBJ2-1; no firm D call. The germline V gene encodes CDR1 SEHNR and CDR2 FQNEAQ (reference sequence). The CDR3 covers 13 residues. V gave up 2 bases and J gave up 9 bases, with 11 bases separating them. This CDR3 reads CASSLILLSEQFF. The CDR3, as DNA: TGTGCCAGCAGCTTAATCTTGTTGAGTGAGCAGTTCTTC. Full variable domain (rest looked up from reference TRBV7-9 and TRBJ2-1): DTGVSQNPRHKITKRGQNVTFRCDPISEHNRLYWYRQTLGQGPEFLTYFQNEAQLEKSRLLSDRFSAERPKGSFSTLEIQRTEQGDSAMYLCASSLILLSEQFFGPGTRLTVL.